These T cell receptor beta chains were read from a single sample in a study of blood T cell repertoires in COVID-19. Libraries were prepared by immunoSEQ multiplex PCR; TCRdb keeps only in-frame clonotypes and omits some of them. This table holds some 350,000 clones, about 90% found once. Sequencing was performed on PBMCs or T cells enriched from blood (not recorded which). The receptors originated from a woman between 25 and 40 years old who had recovered from COVID-19. Each CDR3 is given with its conserved first and last residue. The order of the fields is J gene, V gene, clone size, D gene, CDR3 length, CDR3 DNA, CDR3 protein. A D gene is named only where the DNA matches it firmly. Rows give clone size only sometimes, using once, few, many, or a class for an expanded clone.

j_call: TRBJ1-4
v_call: TRBV7-9
clone_size: NA
d_call: TRBD1
cdr3_length: 17
cdr3_nt: TGTGCCAGCAGCTCGACCTGGACAGGGGGTGGGTTTGAAAAACTGTTTTTT
cdr3_aa: CASSSTWTGGGFEKLFF

j_call: TRBJ2-6
v_call: TRBV11-2
clone_size: once
d_call: TRBD1
cdr3_length: 17
cdr3_nt: TGTGCCAGCAGCTTAGGACAGGGGCAGGGTGGGGCCAACGTCCTGACTTTC
cdr3_aa: CASSLGQGQGGANVLTF

j_call: TRBJ1-1
v_call: TRBV9
clone_size: NA
d_call: TRBD1
cdr3_length: 17
cdr3_nt: TGTGCCAGCAGCGTATTCCAATCAGGGGGCCGCGACACTGAAGCTTTCTTT
cdr3_aa: CASSVFQSGGRDTEAFF

j_call: TRBJ2-5
v_call: TRBV6-6
clone_size: NA
d_call: NA
cdr3_length: 14
cdr3_nt: TGTGCCAGCAGTTACCCCGGTAATCAAGAGACCCAGTACTTC
cdr3_aa: CASSYPGNQETQYF

j_call: TRBJ2-1
v_call: TRBV29-1
clone_size: NA
d_call: TRBD1
cdr3_length: 12
cdr3_nt: TGCAGCTCCTCGACAGGGGCCAATGAGCAGTTCTTC
cdr3_aa: CSSSTGANEQFF

j_call: TRBJ1-1
v_call: TRBV13
clone_size: NA
d_call: NA
cdr3_length: 14
cdr3_nt: TGTGCCAGCAGCCCTCTCAAGGGGGAGCCTGAAGCTTTCTTT
cdr3_aa: CASSPLKGEPEAFF

j_call: TRBJ2-3
v_call: TRBV28
clone_size: NA
d_call: NA
cdr3_length: 15
cdr3_nt: TGTGCCAGCAGTTCCCCGGCGGGGAGCACAGATACGCAGTATTTT
cdr3_aa: CASSSPAGSTDTQYF

j_call: TRBJ2-1
v_call: TRBV6-4
clone_size: NA
d_call: TRBD2
cdr3_length: 14
cdr3_nt: TGTGCCAGCTCCCCCGATGGGAGGGGCGGTGAGCAGTTCTTC
cdr3_aa: CASSPDGRGGEQFF

j_call: TRBJ1-5
v_call: TRBV23-1
clone_size: NA
d_call: TRBD1
cdr3_length: 18
cdr3_nt: TGCGCCAGCAGTCGCAGGAAGGACAGGGGAAGGGGCAATCAGCCCCAGCATTTT
cdr3_aa: CASSRRKDRGRGNQPQHF

j_call: TRBJ2-1
v_call: TRBV19
clone_size: NA
d_call: TRBD2
cdr3_length: 15
cdr3_nt: TGTGCCAGTACCCAACTAGCGGGGGGCTACAATGAGCAGTTCTTC
cdr3_aa: CASTQLAGGYNEQFF

j_call: TRBJ2-2
v_call: TRBV15
clone_size: NA
d_call: TRBD1
cdr3_length: 16
cdr3_nt: TGTGCCACCAGCAGAGAGTTGGGACAGATCACCGGGGAGCTGTTTTTT
cdr3_aa: CATSRELGQITGELFF

j_call: TRBJ1-5
v_call: TRBV10-3
clone_size: NA
d_call: TRBD1
cdr3_length: 15
cdr3_nt: TGTGCCATCAGCGGAGGGACAGGGGCGGATCAGCCCCAGCATTTT
cdr3_aa: CAISGGTGADQPQHF

j_call: TRBJ2-7
v_call: TRBV27
clone_size: NA
d_call: NA
cdr3_length: 14
cdr3_nt: TGTGCCAGCAGTTTATCAGCAGGCGCCTACGAGCAGTACTTC
cdr3_aa: CASSLSAGAYEQYF

j_call: TRBJ2-5
v_call: TRBV6-5
clone_size: NA
d_call: NA
cdr3_length: 13
cdr3_nt: TGTGCCACCCGGGGAGAGGTCTTGGAGACCCAGTACTTC
cdr3_aa: CATRGEVLETQYF

j_call: TRBJ2-1
v_call: TRBV30
clone_size: NA
d_call: NA
cdr3_length: 11
cdr3_nt: TGTGCCTCCGGTTCCTACAATGAGCAGTTCTTC
cdr3_aa: CASGSYNEQFF

j_call: TRBJ1-1
v_call: TRBV9
clone_size: NA
d_call: NA
cdr3_length: 17
cdr3_nt: TGTGCCAGCAGTGCCGGTCTTGGACAGAGAATGAACACTGAAGCTTTCTTT
cdr3_aa: CASSAGLGQRMNTEAFF

j_call: TRBJ1-5
v_call: TRBV3-1/TRBV3-2
clone_size: NA
d_call: TRBD1
cdr3_length: 15
cdr3_nt: TGTGCCAGCAGCCAAGCGACAGGGGACAATCAGCCCCAGCATTTT
cdr3_aa: CASSQATGDNQPQHF

j_call: TRBJ1-1
v_call: TRBV10-3
clone_size: NA
d_call: NA
cdr3_length: 13
cdr3_nt: TGTGCCATCAGTGACAGACAGAACACTGAAGCTTTCTTT
cdr3_aa: CAISDRQNTEAFF

j_call: TRBJ2-7
v_call: TRBV27
clone_size: NA
d_call: NA
cdr3_length: 17
cdr3_nt: TGTGCCAGCAGTTTATTCGGGGGGCAATTCGGGTCCTACGAGCAGTACTTC
cdr3_aa: CASSLFGGQFGSYEQYF

j_call: TRBJ1-5
v_call: TRBV28
clone_size: NA
d_call: NA
cdr3_length: 12
cdr3_nt: TGTGCCAGCAGTTTTGTCGTTCAGCCCCAGCATTTT
cdr3_aa: CASSFVVQPQHF

j_call: TRBJ2-7
v_call: TRBV6-2/TRBV6-3
clone_size: NA
d_call: TRBD2
cdr3_length: 17
cdr3_nt: TGTGCCAGCAGTTACCGACTAGCCGGTCTCCCTGGCTACGAGCAGTACTTC
cdr3_aa: CASSYRLAGLPGYEQYF

j_call: TRBJ2-5
v_call: TRBV6-2/TRBV6-3
clone_size: NA
d_call: TRBD1
cdr3_length: 14
cdr3_nt: TGTGCCAGCAGTTCCGGGACAGAGGCGGAGACCCAGTACTTC
cdr3_aa: CASSSGTEAETQYF

j_call: TRBJ2-6
v_call: TRBV6-5
clone_size: NA
d_call: NA
cdr3_length: 15
cdr3_nt: TGTGCCAGCAGTTACGGGCAGGCTGGGGCCAACGTCCTGACTTTC
cdr3_aa: CASSYGQAGANVLTF

j_call: TRBJ1-5
v_call: TRBV3-1/TRBV3-2
clone_size: once
d_call: NA
cdr3_length: 16
cdr3_nt: TGTGCCAGCAGCCAAGATCGGGGTGTTAGCAATCAGCCCCAGCATTTT
cdr3_aa: CASSQDRGVSNQPQHF

j_call: TRBJ2-5
v_call: TRBV28
clone_size: NA
d_call: NA
cdr3_length: 14
cdr3_nt: TGTGCCAGCAGTCCCCGAGGGATACAAGAGACCCAGTACTTC
cdr3_aa: CASSPRGIQETQYF

j_call: TRBJ1-5
v_call: TRBV19
clone_size: few
d_call: NA
cdr3_length: 15
cdr3_nt: TGTGCCAGTAGTATAACCGGGAGTCCCAATCAGCCCCAGCATTTT
cdr3_aa: CASSITGSPNQPQHF

j_call: TRBJ2-3
v_call: TRBV6-5
clone_size: NA
d_call: NA
cdr3_length: 16
cdr3_nt: TGTGCCAGCAGTTCGCCGGGACTTCGGACCACAGATACGCAGTATTTT
cdr3_aa: CASSSPGLRTTDTQYF

j_call: TRBJ2-3
v_call: TRBV7-9
clone_size: NA
d_call: TRBD1
cdr3_length: 14
cdr3_nt: TGTGCCAGCAGCTGGACAGGTGGGACGGATACGCAGTATTTT
cdr3_aa: CASSWTGGTDTQYF

j_call: TRBJ1-5
v_call: TRBV19
clone_size: NA
d_call: NA
cdr3_length: 13
cdr3_nt: TGTGCCAGTAGTATAGGGAGGAGTCAGCCCCAGCATTTT
cdr3_aa: CASSIGRSQPQHF

j_call: TRBJ1-2
v_call: TRBV19
clone_size: NA
d_call: NA
cdr3_length: 13
cdr3_nt: TGTGCCAGTAGTTTCAGGGGAGATAATGGCTACACCTTC
cdr3_aa: CASSFRGDNGYTF

j_call: TRBJ2-5
v_call: TRBV7-2
clone_size: NA
d_call: NA
cdr3_length: 16
cdr3_nt: TGTGCCAGCAGCTTAAGGTCGTGGACAGATGAAGAGACCCAGTACTTC
cdr3_aa: CASSLRSWTDEETQYF

j_call: TRBJ1-1
v_call: TRBV6-5
clone_size: NA
d_call: TRBD1
cdr3_length: 14
cdr3_nt: TGTGCCAGCAGGGGACAGGGACTGAACACTGAAGCTTTCTTT
cdr3_aa: CASRGQGLNTEAFF

j_call: TRBJ2-1
v_call: TRBV14
clone_size: NA
d_call: TRBD1
cdr3_length: 14
cdr3_nt: TGTGCCAGCAGCCCACAGGGGACATACAATGAGCAGTTCTTC
cdr3_aa: CASSPQGTYNEQFF

j_call: TRBJ1-1
v_call: TRBV7-2
clone_size: NA
d_call: TRBD1
cdr3_length: 14
cdr3_nt: TGTGCCAGCAGCTTAGAACAGGGGGCGGTTAGGGCTTTCTTT
cdr3_aa: CASSLEQGAVRAFF

j_call: TRBJ2-5
v_call: TRBV4-2
clone_size: NA
d_call: NA
cdr3_length: 15
cdr3_nt: TGTGCCAGCAGCCAAGAAATAGGGACTGGGGAGACCCAGTACTTC
cdr3_aa: CASSQEIGTGETQYF

j_call: TRBJ2-7
v_call: TRBV7-2
clone_size: once
d_call: TRBD1
cdr3_length: 15
cdr3_nt: TGTGCCAGCAGCCCCCGACAGGGGGGGCTCTACGAGCAGTACTTC
cdr3_aa: CASSPRQGGLYEQYF

j_call: TRBJ2-1
v_call: TRBV2
clone_size: few
d_call: NA
cdr3_length: 12
cdr3_nt: TGTGCCAGCAGGGAGACTAGCAATGAGCAGTTCTTC
cdr3_aa: CASRETSNEQFF

j_call: TRBJ2-3
v_call: TRBV27
clone_size: NA
d_call: NA
cdr3_length: 15
cdr3_nt: TGTGCCTCAAGGAGAGTTAGCGGACGCACAGATACGCAGTATTTT
cdr3_aa: CASRRVSGRTDTQYF

j_call: TRBJ2-1
v_call: TRBV24-1
clone_size: NA
d_call: NA
cdr3_length: 13
cdr3_nt: TGTGCCACCAGTGACCCCCGAGTCAATGAGCAGTTCTTC
cdr3_aa: CATSDPRVNEQFF

j_call: TRBJ1-2
v_call: TRBV5-4
clone_size: few
d_call: TRBD1
cdr3_length: 14
cdr3_nt: TGTGCCAGCAGCTCTACGACAGGGATCTATGGCTACACCTTC
cdr3_aa: CASSSTTGIYGYTF

j_call: TRBJ2-3
v_call: TRBV28
clone_size: NA
d_call: TRBD2
cdr3_length: 14
cdr3_nt: TGTGCCAGCAGCACCGGGACTAGCGGGGGTACGCAGTATTTT
cdr3_aa: CASSTGTSGGTQYF

j_call: TRBJ2-1
v_call: TRBV27
clone_size: NA
d_call: NA
cdr3_length: 15
cdr3_nt: TGTGCCAGCAGACTCCGCGGCAGTTCGAGCAATGAGCAGTTCTTC
cdr3_aa: CASRLRGSSSNEQFF

j_call: TRBJ1-4
v_call: TRBV29-1
clone_size: NA
d_call: NA
cdr3_length: 15
cdr3_nt: TGCAGCGTTCACCTGACAGAAACAACTAATGAAAAACTGTTTTTT
cdr3_aa: CSVHLTETTNEKLFF

j_call: TRBJ1-2
v_call: TRBV28
clone_size: NA
d_call: NA
cdr3_length: 13
cdr3_nt: TGTGCCAGCACTCAGGGGCGTAGCTACGGCTACACCTTC
cdr3_aa: CASTQGRSYGYTF

j_call: TRBJ2-7
v_call: TRBV9
clone_size: NA
d_call: NA
cdr3_length: 14
cdr3_nt: TGTGCCAGCAGCGTAGCTCCAGAGGGGGGGCAGCAGTACTTC
cdr3_aa: CASSVAPEGGQQYF

j_call: TRBJ2-1
v_call: TRBV5-1
clone_size: NA
d_call: NA
cdr3_length: 14
cdr3_nt: TGCGCCAGCAGGCAGGGCCTGTCCTACAATGAGCAGTTCTTC
cdr3_aa: CASRQGLSYNEQFF

j_call: TRBJ1-2
v_call: TRBV2
clone_size: NA
d_call: TRBD1
cdr3_length: 15
cdr3_nt: TGTGCCAGCAGTGTAGAGGGACAGGGGAACTATGGCTACACCTTC
cdr3_aa: CASSVEGQGNYGYTF

j_call: TRBJ2-5
v_call: TRBV5-1
clone_size: NA
d_call: TRBD2
cdr3_length: 18
cdr3_nt: TGCGCCAGCAGCTTGGCCGGGCTAGCGGGGGGGCCGCCAGAGACCCAGTACTTC
cdr3_aa: CASSLAGLAGGPPETQYF

j_call: TRBJ1-4
v_call: TRBV10-3
clone_size: NA
d_call: TRBD1
cdr3_length: 16
cdr3_nt: TGTGCCATCAGTGGCGGACAGGGGGCAACTAATGAAAAACTGTTTTTT
cdr3_aa: CAISGGQGATNEKLFF

j_call: TRBJ2-7
v_call: TRBV5-1
clone_size: NA
d_call: TRBD2
cdr3_length: 14
cdr3_nt: TGCGCCAGCAGCCAAGGACTAGCGGGACTGGAGCAGTACTTC
cdr3_aa: CASSQGLAGLEQYF

j_call: TRBJ2-7
v_call: TRBV4-1
clone_size: NA
d_call: NA
cdr3_length: 13
cdr3_nt: TGCGCCAGCAGCCCCCAAGCTGGCTACGAGCAGTACTTC
cdr3_aa: CASSPQAGYEQYF